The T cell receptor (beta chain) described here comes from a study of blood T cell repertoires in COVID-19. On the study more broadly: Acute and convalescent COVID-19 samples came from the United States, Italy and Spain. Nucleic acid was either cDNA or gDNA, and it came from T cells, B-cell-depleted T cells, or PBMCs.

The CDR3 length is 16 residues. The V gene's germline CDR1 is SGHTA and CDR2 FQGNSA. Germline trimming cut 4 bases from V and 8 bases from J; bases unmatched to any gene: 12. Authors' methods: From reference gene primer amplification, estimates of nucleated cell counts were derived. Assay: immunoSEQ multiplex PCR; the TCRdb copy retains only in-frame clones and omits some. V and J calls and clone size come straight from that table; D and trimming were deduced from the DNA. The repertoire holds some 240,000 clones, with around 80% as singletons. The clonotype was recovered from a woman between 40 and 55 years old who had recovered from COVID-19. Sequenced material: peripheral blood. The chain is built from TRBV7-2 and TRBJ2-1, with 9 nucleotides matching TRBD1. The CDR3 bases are TGTGCCAGCAGCTCCTGGTCGGGACAGGGAGGGGATGAGCAGTTCTTC. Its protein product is CASSSWSGQGGDEQFF. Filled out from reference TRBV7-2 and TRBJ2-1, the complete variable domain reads GAGVSQSPSNKVTEKGKDVELRCDPISGHTALYWYRQSLGQGLEFLIYFQGNSAPDKSGLPSDRFSAERTGGSVSTLTIQRTQQEDSAVYLCASSSWSGQGGDEQFFGPGTRLTVL.